This T cell receptor (beta chain) was recovered during a study of blood T cell repertoires in COVID-19. Study in general: Samples taken during acute and convalescent COVID-19 were collected in the United States, Italy and Spain. PBMCs, B-cell-depleted T cells, or T cells provided the cDNA or gDNA that made up the material.

The protocol was immunoSEQ multiplex PCR, while the TCRdb copy is restricted to in-frame clones and leaves out a portion. The profile shows a few hundred thousand clones, nearly 90% of them singletons. Residents of 24 US areas, aged roughly 18 to 95 years, made up the participants. Within 2 weeks of study entry, exposed participants had contacted a PCR-confirmed or clinician-diagnosed COVID-19 case. CDR3 length: 16 residues. CDR1 is SGHAT, CDR2 FQNNGV, per germline. The J segment lost 7 bases and the V segment lost 5 bases, leaving 9 bases of the junction unmatched. The material sequenced was PBMCs or T cells enriched from blood (not recorded which). This chain uses TRBV11-2 with TRBJ1-5; TRBD1 aligns across 12 bases. The receptor was derived from a woman under 30 who had been exposed to COVID-19. In DNA form, the CDR3 reads TGTGCCAGCAGCCCAGTTGCCGGGACAGGGGGCCAGCCCCAGCATTTT. It is translated as CASSPVAGTGGQPQHF.